The text below deals with one TCR beta chain. This specimen belongs to a study of lymphopenia after photon versus proton radiotherapy. The assay was immunoSEQ multiplex PCR, and TCRdb's table has in-frame clones only and misses some. The profile shows 40,000 to 45,000 clones, about 86% of them singletons. The TCR was taken from a woman aged 70-85 years with pancreatic cancer. Some clones in this sample may be carry-over from other donors' samples. Material: peripheral blood, obtained from a patient treated with proton-based radiotherapy.

This chain's CDR3 is CASSFDRATDTQYF. The CDR3 DNA sequence: TGCGCCAGCAGCTTCGACAGGGCCACAGATACGCAGTATTTT. The V and J genes are TRBV5-1 and TRBJ2-3; 7 nucleotides line up with TRBD1. Germline lookup yields CDR1 SGHRS and CDR2 YFSETQ. V trimming: 2 bases; J trimming: 2 bases; junction bases outside the gene matches: 2. The CDR3 extends over 14 amino acids.